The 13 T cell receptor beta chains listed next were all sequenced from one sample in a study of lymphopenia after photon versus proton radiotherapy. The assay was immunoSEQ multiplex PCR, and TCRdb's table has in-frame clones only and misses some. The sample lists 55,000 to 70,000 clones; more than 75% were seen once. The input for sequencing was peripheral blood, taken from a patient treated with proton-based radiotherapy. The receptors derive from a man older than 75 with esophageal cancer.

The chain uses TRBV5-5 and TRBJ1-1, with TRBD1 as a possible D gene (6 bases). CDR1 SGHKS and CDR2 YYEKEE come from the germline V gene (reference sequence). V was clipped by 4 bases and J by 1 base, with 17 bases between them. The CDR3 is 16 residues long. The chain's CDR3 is CASSLQDDRRNTEAFF. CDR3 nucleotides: TGTGCCAGCAGCCTACAAGACGACAGGCGGAACACTGAAGCTTTCTTT. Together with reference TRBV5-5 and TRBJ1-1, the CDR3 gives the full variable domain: DAGVTQSPTHLIKTRGQQVTLRCSPISGHKSVSWYQQVLGQGPQFIFQYYEKEERGRGNFPDRFSARQFPNYSSELNVNALLLGDSALYLCASSLQDDRRNTEAFFGQGTRLTVV.

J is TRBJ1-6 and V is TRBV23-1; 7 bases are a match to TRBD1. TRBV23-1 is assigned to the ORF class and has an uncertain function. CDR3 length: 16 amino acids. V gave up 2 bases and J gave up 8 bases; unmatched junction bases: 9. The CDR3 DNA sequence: TGCGCCAGCAGTCAAGGACCACAGGGGCGGGATTCACCCCTCCACTTT. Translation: CASSQGPQGRDSPLHF.

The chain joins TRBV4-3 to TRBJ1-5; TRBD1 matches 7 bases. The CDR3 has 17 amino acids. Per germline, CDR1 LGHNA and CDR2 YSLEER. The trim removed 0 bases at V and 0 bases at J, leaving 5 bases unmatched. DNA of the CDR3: TGCGCCAGCAGCCAAGAAACAGGGGACTATAGCAATCAGCCCCAGCATTTT. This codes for CASSQETGDYSNQPQHF.

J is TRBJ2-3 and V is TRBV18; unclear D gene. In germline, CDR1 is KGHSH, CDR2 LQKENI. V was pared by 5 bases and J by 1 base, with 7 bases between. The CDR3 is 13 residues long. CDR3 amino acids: CASSDLRTDTQYF. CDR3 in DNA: TGTGCCAGCTCAGATCTTCGCACAGATACGCAGTATTTT. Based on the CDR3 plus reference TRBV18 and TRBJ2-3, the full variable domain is NAGVMQNPRHLVRRRGQEARLRCSPMKGHSHVYWYRQLPEEGLKFMVYLQKENIIDESGMPKERFSAEFPKEGPSILRIQQVVRGDSAAYFCASSDLRTDTQYFGPGTRLTVL.

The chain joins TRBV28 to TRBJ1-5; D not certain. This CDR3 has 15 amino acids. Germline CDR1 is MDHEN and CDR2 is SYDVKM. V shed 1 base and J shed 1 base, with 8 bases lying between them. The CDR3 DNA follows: TGTGCCAGCAGTTTATATGACTCAAGCAATCAGCCCCAGCATTTT. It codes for CASSLYDSSNQPQHF.

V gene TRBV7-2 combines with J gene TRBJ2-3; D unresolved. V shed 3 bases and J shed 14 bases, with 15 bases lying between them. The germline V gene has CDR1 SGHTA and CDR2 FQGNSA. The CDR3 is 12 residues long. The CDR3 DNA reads TGTGCCAGCAGCTTGTGGCCCCCTCCCGGGTATTTT. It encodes CASSLWPPPGYF.

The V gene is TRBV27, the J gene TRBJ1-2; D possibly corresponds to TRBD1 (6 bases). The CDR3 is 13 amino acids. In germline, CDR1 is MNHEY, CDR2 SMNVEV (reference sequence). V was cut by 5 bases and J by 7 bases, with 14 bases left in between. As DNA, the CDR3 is TGTGCCAGCAGTACAACGAGAGGGGGTGGCTACACCTTC. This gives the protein CASSTTRGGGYTF.

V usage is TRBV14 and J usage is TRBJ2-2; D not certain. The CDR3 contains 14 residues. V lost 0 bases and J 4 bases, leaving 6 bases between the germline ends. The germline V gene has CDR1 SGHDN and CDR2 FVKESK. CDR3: CASSQEWGTGELFF. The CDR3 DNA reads TGTGCCAGCAGCCAAGAGTGGGGCACCGGGGAGCTGTTTTTT.

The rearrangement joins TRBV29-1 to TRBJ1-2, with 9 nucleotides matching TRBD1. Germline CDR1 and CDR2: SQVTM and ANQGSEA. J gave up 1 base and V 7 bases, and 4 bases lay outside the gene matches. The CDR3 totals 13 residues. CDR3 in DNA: TGCAGCGCCCGGGACAGGGATAACTATGGCTACACCTTC. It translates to CSARDRDNYGYTF.

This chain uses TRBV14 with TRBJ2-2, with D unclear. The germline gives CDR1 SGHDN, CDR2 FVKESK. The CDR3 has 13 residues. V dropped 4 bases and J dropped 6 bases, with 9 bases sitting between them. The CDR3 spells CASSPTTAGELFF. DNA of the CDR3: TGTGCCAGCAGCCCTACTACGGCCGGGGAGCTGTTTTTT.

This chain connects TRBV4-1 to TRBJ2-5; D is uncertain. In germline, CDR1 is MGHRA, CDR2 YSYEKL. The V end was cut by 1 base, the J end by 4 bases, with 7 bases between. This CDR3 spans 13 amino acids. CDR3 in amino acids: CASSQGGRETQYF. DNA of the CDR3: TGCGCCAGCAGCCAAGGGGGTCGAGAGACCCAGTACTTC.

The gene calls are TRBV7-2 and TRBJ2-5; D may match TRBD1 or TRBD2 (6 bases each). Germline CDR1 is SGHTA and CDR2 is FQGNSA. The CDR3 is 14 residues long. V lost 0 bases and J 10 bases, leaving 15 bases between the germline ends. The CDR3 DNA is TGTGCCAGCAGCTTAGCCCCAGTGGAGGGGGACCAGTACTTC. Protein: CASSLAPVEGDQYF. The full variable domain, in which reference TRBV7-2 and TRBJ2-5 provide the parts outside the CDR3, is GAGVSQSPSNKVTEKGKDVELRCDPISGHTALYWYRQSLGQGLEFLIYFQGNSAPDKSGLPSDRFSAERTGGSVSTLTIQRTQQEDSAVYLCASSLAPVEGDQYFGPGTRLLVL.

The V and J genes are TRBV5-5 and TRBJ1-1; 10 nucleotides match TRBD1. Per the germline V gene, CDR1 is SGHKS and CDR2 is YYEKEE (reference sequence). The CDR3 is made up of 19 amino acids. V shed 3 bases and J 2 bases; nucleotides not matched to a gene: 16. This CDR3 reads CASSSFTGTGVGRNTEAFF. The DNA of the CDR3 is TGTGCCAGCAGCTCTTTCACCGGGACAGGGGTAGGGAGAAACACTGAAGCTTTCTTT.